Shown below are 16 T cell receptor beta chains from a single sample sequenced in a study of cytomegalovirus exposure and HLA in healthy donors. This PCR relied on a set of 60 Vbeta primers and 13 Jbeta primers. TCRdb keeps only in-frame clones here, not all; method: immunoSEQ multiplex PCR. The data hold approximately 130,000 clones, with roughly 79% observed a single time. The sample was PBMCs. All receptors come from a man under 40 in good health and CMV-seronegative.

The V call is TRBV10-3, the J call TRBJ2-4; possible D gene TRBD2, 5 bases. The CDR3 runs to 12 residues. V was cut by 6 bases and J by 9 bases, with 12 bases left in between. Germline V lookup: CDR1 ENHRY, CDR2 SYGVKD. CDR3 residues: CAISTEGSIQYF. The CDR3 region has the DNA TGTGCCATCAGCACTGAGGGAAGCATTCAGTACTTC.

The chain is built from TRBV5-6 and TRBJ1-1; maybe TRBD1 (5 bases). Germline assignment: CDR1 SGHDT and CDR2 YYEEEE. The CDR3 has 16 residues. Trimming cost V 4 bases and J 2 bases, with 18 bases left between them. The CDR3 region has the DNA TGTGCCAGCAGCCCTGGGGCCGCCGTCCTCAACACTGAAGCTTTCTTT. Its translation is CASSPGAAVLNTEAFF.

The chain carries TRBV6-6 and TRBJ1-6; 10 bases agree with TRBD1. CDR1 is MNHNY, CDR2 SVGAGI, per germline (reference sequence). The CDR3 runs 12 residues. The J segment lost 8 bases and the V segment lost 8 bases, leaving 0 bases of the junction unmatched. The CDR3 nucleotides read TGTGCCAGCGGGACAGGGGATTCACCCCTCCACTTT. Its translation is CASGTGDSPLHF.

The chain is built from TRBV27 and TRBJ2-1; TRBD2 agrees at 7 bases. V shed 3 bases, J shed 4 bases, and the junction held 6 bases outside the gene matches. Germline-derived CDR1 and CDR2 are MNHEY and SMNVEV (reference sequence). This CDR3 is built from 15 residues. CDR3 in amino acids: CASSLGLAVYNEQFF. The CDR3 nucleotides read TGTGCCAGCAGTTTGGGGCTAGCGGTATACAATGAGCAGTTCTTC.

Turning to this clone: No conserved phenylalanine or tryptophan ends this CDR3, so it is likely a read error. J is TRBJ1-2 and V is TRBV6-6; maybe TRBD1 (6 bases). This CDR3 has 14 amino acids. Germline loops: CDR1 MNHNY, CDR2 SVGAGI (reference sequence). The ends were cut back, 6 bases at V and 2 bases at J, with 13 bases in the middle. CDR3: CASRPPQGNYGYTV. DNA for the CDR3: TGTGCCAGCAGACCCCCTCAGGGGAACTATGGCTACACCGTC.

Here the CDR3 DNA reads TGTGCCAGCAGTGAAGGTAGGACAGGGTTGTACGAGCAGTACTTC. Protein product: CASSEGRTGLYEQYF. The chain couples TRBV6-1 to TRBJ2-7; 8 bases match TRBD1. Germline V gene data show CDR1 as MNHNS and CDR2 as SASEGT. Trimming removed 1 base from V and 4 bases from J; junction bases left unmatched: 6. The CDR3 consists of 15 residues.

The CDR3 DNA sequence: TGTGCCAGCAGCTTAGGAGACTATGGCTACACCTTC. Residues: CASSLGDYGYTF. V is TRBV7-8 and J is TRBJ1-2; D gene ambiguous. Trimming left V 1 base short and J 3 bases short, with 3 bases between. There are 12 residues in the CDR3. CDR1 and CDR2 from the germline V gene are SGHVS and FQNEAQ.

The genes are TRBV4-3 and TRBJ2-1; TRBD2 aligns across 11 bases. The germline gives CDR1 LGHNA, CDR2 YSLEER. The V and J ends lost 4 bases and 6 bases, in that order; junction bases with no gene match: 5. This CDR3 contains 15 residues. This chain's CDR3 is CASSLGLAEANEQFF. CDR3 sequence (DNA): TGCGCCAGCAGCCTGGGACTAGCGGAGGCCAATGAGCAGTTCTTC.

This rearrangement joins TRBV4-3 to TRBJ1-6; TRBD1 matches 7 bases. Germline V gene sequence: CDR1 LGHNA, CDR2 YSLEER. V lost 0 bases, J lost 0 bases, and 5 bases stayed unmatched. The CDR3 covers 18 residues. In DNA, the CDR3 is TGCGCCAGCAGCCAAGACAGGGGGAAGAGCTCCTATAATTCACCCCTCCACTTT. This translates into CASSQDRGKSSYNSPLHF.

A note on this clone: Since no conserved phenylalanine or tryptophan closes the CDR3, a read error is the likely cause. The chain uses TRBV30 and TRBJ2-7; 10 bases fit TRBD1. The CDR3 runs to 12 residues. The V gene end was trimmed by 5 bases and the J gene end by 4 bases; junction bases not matched to a gene: 2. CDR1 GTSNPN and CDR2 SVGIG come from the germline V gene (reference sequence). The CDR3 region is CAWGQGGYEQYL. In nucleotides, the CDR3 is TGTGCCTGGGGACAGGGGGGGTACGAGCAGTACCTC.

J is TRBJ2-7 and V is TRBV7-9, with 9 bases identical to TRBD2. The trim removed 1 base at V and 5 bases at J, leaving 6 bases unmatched. Germline lookup yields CDR1 SEHNR and CDR2 FQNEAQ (reference sequence). This CDR3 contains 15 residues. CDR3 amino acids: CASSLVAGDSHEQYF. The CDR3, as DNA: TGTGCCAGCAGCTTAGTAGCGGGAGATAGTCACGAGCAGTACTTC.

This rearrangement joins TRBV27 to TRBJ2-5; perhaps TRBD2 as D (6 bases). Germline lookup yields CDR1 MNHEY and CDR2 SMNVEV (reference sequence). V lost 4 bases to trimming and J lost 4 bases, with 7 bases between them. The CDR3 has 12 residues. The CDR3 DNA follows: TGTGCCAGCAGTTCGGGACTAGAGACCCAGTACTTC. It encodes CASSSGLETQYF.

This chain joins TRBV7-9 and TRBJ1-4, with a weak D call TRBD1 (6 bases). CDR3 length: 15 residues. V was pared by 0 bases and J by 7 bases, with 12 bases between. From germline, CDR1 is SEHNR and CDR2 FQNEAQ (reference sequence). The CDR3 loop reads CASSLAGRGPEKLFF. For the CDR3, the DNA is TGTGCCAGCAGCTTAGCGGGCAGGGGTCCTGAAAAACTGTTTTTT.

V usage is TRBV30 and J usage is TRBJ2-2; 7 bases agree with TRBD2. V lost 8 bases to trimming and J lost 7 bases; unmatched junction nucleotides: 4. The CDR3 consists of 11 residues. The germline V gene encodes CDR1 GTSNPN and CDR2 SVGIG (reference sequence). CDR3 nucleotide sequence: TGTGCCGGCTCGGGGGGCGGGGAGCTGTTTTTT. Translation gives CAGSGGGELFF.

This clone has only a few counts. The V gene is TRBV29-1, the J gene TRBJ2-7, with D perhaps matching TRBD1 (5 bases). V was pared by 3 bases and J by 1 base, with 7 bases between. Per germline, CDR1 SQVTM and CDR2 ANQGSEA. This CDR3 spans 12 amino acids. The CDR3 loop reads CSVDSGSYEQYF. For the CDR3, the DNA is TGCAGCGTTGATTCAGGGTCCTACGAGCAGTACTTC.

With respect to this clone: The sample carries other DNA sequences with the same CDR3. The V and J genes are TRBV5-1 and TRBJ2-7, with 8 bases that match TRBD1. With 2 bases clipped from V and 4 bases from J, the junction kept 5 bases outside the gene matches. From germline, CDR1 is SGHRS and CDR2 YFSETQ. The CDR3 covers 14 residues. The CDR3 here is CASSLGQGVYEQYF. Written as DNA, the CDR3 is TGCGCCAGCAGCTTAGGACAGGGTGTATACGAGCAGTACTTC.